This T cell receptor beta chain was identified during a study of T cells in Graves' hyperthyroidism and ophthalmopathy. Study-level findings and limits: Prediction of ophthalmopathy progression came a median approximately 6.5 months pre-onset. Ophthalmopathy and stable hyperthyroidism were told apart by a 13 V-J model. Peripheral blood also featured most of the thyroid clonotypes expanded above 0.001.

Ten or more counts support this clonotype. Its antigen remains unidentified. Template material for amplifying TCR beta CDR3 regions consisted of RNA transcripts. TCR CDR3 regions were first amplified by RT-PCR with HTBI primers. TCRdb called the multiplex PCR reads again in MiXCR, with one record for every CDR3 protein. The sample consists of around 250,000 distinct CDR3 sequences, about 15% of them appearing once. A patient was excluded if there was uncontrolled infection, other autoimmune disease, pregnancy or lactation. This sequence originates from a woman aged 18 to 35 with Graves' ophthalmopathy. Sequencing used blood.

The CDR3 region is CASSQSTGELFF. For the CDR3, the DNA is TGTGCCAGCAGCCAATCCACCGGGGAGCTGTTTTTT. The gene calls are TRBV3-1 and TRBJ2-2, with no clear D. CDR1 LGHDT and CDR2 YNNKEL come from the germline V gene (reference sequence). The V gene lost 2 bases and the J gene lost 4 bases, with 2 bases spanning the gap. This CDR3 is built from 12 residues.